Listed below are T cell receptor beta chains from one sample, sequenced in a study of T cell responses to AZD1222 COVID-19 vaccine. Libraries were prepared by immunoSEQ multiplex PCR; TCRdb keeps only in-frame clonotypes and omits some of them. This sample yields 200,000 to 300,000 clones, of which approximately 95% are seen a single time; around 0.5% belongs to the top ten. Source: peripheral blood, taken on day 0 of AZD1222 vaccination. The receptors were gathered from an adult in good health. The CDR3 runs from the conserved cysteine through the conserved F or W. D genes are given only for firm matches. Expanded clones are given a class, and other clones once, few, many or no size at all.

d_call	j_call	v_call	clone_size	cdr3_nt	cdr3_aa
.	TRBJ2-7	TRBV25-1	once	TGTGCCAGCAGTGAAAGGAGGGAGCAGTACTTC	CASSERREQYF
.	TRBJ1-5	TRBV2	.	TGTGCCAGCAGTGAAGCGCTTACTCAGCCCCAGCATTTT	CASSEALTQPQHF
TRBD2	TRBJ2-7	TRBV5-5	.	TGTGCCAGCAGCGGCCGGGGGGACCCCTTTGAGCAGTACTTC	CASSGRGDPFEQYF
TRBD2	TRBJ2-3	TRBV10-2	.	TGCGCCAGCAGTGAGGACCAGCGGGGGGCCCGGTGGGATACGCAGTATTTT	CASSEDQRGARWDTQYF
TRBD1	TRBJ1-3	TRBV18	.	TGTGCCAGCTCTTCCGGGACAGGGAGCATCTCGTCTGGAAACACCATATATTTT	CASSSGTGSISSGNTIYF
.	TRBJ1-1	TRBV6-4	.	TGTGCCAGCAGTGACGGGGGTAGGACTGAAGCTTTCTTT	CASSDGGRTEAFF
TRBD1	TRBJ1-2	TRBV28	.	TGTGCCAGCAGTATACAGGGGGCGGGCTACACCTTC	CASSIQGAGYTF
.	TRBJ1-3	TRBV7-2	.	TGTGCCAGCAGCCCAGCCTCCGGTGGAAACACCATATATTTT	CASSPASGGNTIYF
.	TRBJ2-7	TRBV7-6	once	TGTGCCAGCAGCCCAATAACAGGGGACTTCTCCTACGAGCAGTACTTC	CASSPITGDFSYEQYF
TRBD1	TRBJ1-2	TRBV28	.	TGTGCCAGTACGGACAGGGGAGGCTATGGCTACACCTTC	CASTDRGGYGYTF
.	TRBJ1-3	TRBV5-1	few	TGCGCCAGCAGCCGGACAGAAAACCCTGGAAACACCATATATTTT	CASSRTENPGNTIYF
.	TRBJ2-1	TRBV7-6	once	TGTGCCAGCAGCTCCTCCACCATAGCGACCGAGCAGTTCTTC	CASSSSTIATEQFF
TRBD1	TRBJ2-1	TRBV5-6	.	TGTGCCAGCAGCTCGGGACAGGGAGGCTACAATGAGCAGTTCTTC	CASSSGQGGYNEQFF
.	TRBJ2-1	TRBV7-2	.	TGTGCCAGCAGCTTAGCCACAGGGAGCTCCTACAATGAGCAGTTCTTC	CASSLATGSSYNEQFF
TRBD2	TRBJ2-2	TRBV5-4	.	TGTGCCAGCAGCTTAAGGACTAGCGGGAGGAGGGGCACCGGGGAGCTGTTTTTT	CASSLRTSGRRGTGELFF
.	TRBJ1-1	TRBV27	.	TGTGCCAGCAGGACCCGGGCCACTGAAGCTTTCTTT	CASRTRATEAFF
.	TRBJ1-2	TRBV19	.	TGTGCCAGTATCCTTGCCGGGGGGGGCTGGAATGGCTACACCTTC	CASILAGGGWNGYTF
.	TRBJ1-1	TRBV2	once	TGTGCCAGCGGGAACACAATGAACACTGAAGCTTTCTTT	CASGNTMNTEAFF
TRBD1	TRBJ1-2	TRBV28	.	TGTGCCAGCACCCTCGGACAGGGCATCAACTATGGCTACACCTTC	CASTLGQGINYGYTF
.	TRBJ1-1	TRBV28	.	TGTGCCAGCGTAAGCTTGGACACTGAAGCTTTCTTT	CASVSLDTEAFF
TRBD2	TRBJ2-1	TRBV29-1	.	TGCAGCGTTGATGGGGGATCCGGGAGACTAGCAATCTACAATGAGCAGTTCTTC	CSVDGGSGRLAIYNEQFF
.	TRBJ2-7	TRBV28	few	TGTGCCAGCAGTTACGGACGGCACTCCTACGAGCAGTACTTC	CASSYGRHSYEQYF
.	TRBJ2-2	TRBV2	.	TGTGCCAGCAGGCGGACAGCGAACACCGGGGAGCTGTTTTTT	CASRRTANTGELFF
.	TRBJ1-6	TRBV18	.	TGTGCCAGCTCACGGGAGGGAATGTGGAATTCACCCCTCCACTTT	CASSREGMWNSPLHF
.	TRBJ2-7	TRBV4-1	.	TGCGCCAGCAGCCAAGCCCCGGACCCCGAGCAGTACTTC	CASSQAPDPEQYF
.	TRBJ1-4	TRBV18	.	TGTGCCAGCTCACCAAGGCAGGGAGAAGTAAATGAAAAACTGTTTTTT	CASSPRQGEVNEKLFF
TRBD1	TRBJ2-7	TRBV24-1	.	TGTGCCACCAGTGATTCGACAGGGGTCGAGCAGTACTTC	CATSDSTGVEQYF
.	TRBJ1-1	TRBV29-1	once	TGCAGCGTTGAATACTTCCGACAGAACACTGAAGCTTTCTTT	CSVEYFRQNTEAFF
.	TRBJ1-4	TRBV12-3/TRBV12-4	.	TGTGCCACGTCCGGGGGGGGTAATGAAAAACTGTTTTTT	CATSGGGNEKLFF
.	TRBJ2-1	TRBV5-1	.	TGCGCCAGCAGCTTCGGGACGTCTCTCATGGAGCAGTTCTTC	CASSFGTSLMEQFF
TRBD1	TRBJ2-7	TRBV5-6	.	TGTGCCAGCAGCTTACCAGGGGGCTACGAGCAGTACTTC	CASSLPGGYEQYF
.	TRBJ1-5	TRBV4-2	.	TGTGCCAGCAGCCAAGATGGCGGGGATCTGCAGCCCCAGCATTTT	CASSQDGGDLQPQHF
.	TRBJ1-3	TRBV7-2	.	TGTGCCAGCAGCCCGGATTTGGGAAACACCATATATTTT	CASSPDLGNTIYF
.	TRBJ1-5	TRBV6-5	.	TGTGCCAGGTACAGGGATCAGCCCCAGCATTTT	CARYRDQPQHF
TRBD1	TRBJ1-5	TRBV30	.	TGTGCCTGGAACAGGGGCTCCAATCAGCCCCAGCATTTT	CAWNRGSNQPQHF
TRBD2	TRBJ2-7	TRBV3-1/TRBV3-2	.	TGTGCCAGCAGCCCGTTCCCTGGGACTAGCGGGACCCGTGGGGAGCAGTACTTC	CASSPFPGTSGTRGEQYF
.	TRBJ1-1	TRBV5-1	.	TGCGCCAGCAGCTCCGAGGGGAGCACTGAAGCTTTCTTT	CASSSEGSTEAFF
TRBD1	TRBJ1-5	TRBV19	few	TGTGCCAGTAGTATTACAGGGGTATGGGATCAGCCCCAGCATTTT	CASSITGVWDQPQHF
TRBD2	TRBJ2-7	TRBV2	.	TGTGCCAGCAATACTTTGACTAGCCACGAGCAGTACTTC	CASNTLTSHEQYF
.	TRBJ2-4	TRBV6-1	.	TGTGCCAGCAGTGAAATATATGCTGGCAGGGGGGGGTCGGACATTCAGTACTTC	CASSEIYAGRGGSDIQYF
.	TRBJ2-5	TRBV7-9	.	TGTGCCAGCAGCTTTCAAGAGACCCAGTACTTC	CASSFQETQYF
.	TRBJ1-4	TRBV5-1	.	TGCGCCAGCAGCTTGGCCACAGGTGCTAATGAAAAACTGTTTTTT	CASSLATGANEKLFF
.	TRBJ1-2	TRBV24-1	.	TGTGCCACCAGTGATTTTACCTCTACGGATGGCTACACCTTC	CATSDFTSTDGYTF
.	TRBJ1-1	TRBV7-9	.	TGTGCCAGCAGCAAATACGGGGGGGACACTGAAGCTTTCTTT	CASSKYGGDTEAFF
.	TRBJ1-4	TRBV2	.	TGTGCCAGCAGTGAAAGGCAGTTGGGAAATGAAAAACTGTTTTTT	CASSERQLGNEKLFF
TRBD2	TRBJ2-1	TRBV24-1	.	TGTGCCACCAGTGATAGCGGGAGCTCCTACAATGAGCAGTTCTTC	CATSDSGSSYNEQFF
.	TRBJ2-1	TRBV7-2	.	TGTGCCAGCAGGAGGACCCAGCATGAGCAGTTCTTC	CASRRTQHEQFF
.	TRBJ2-1	TRBV14	.	TGTGCCAGCAGCACTCGGATCCAAGTGGATGAGCAGTTCTTC	CASSTRIQVDEQFF
.	TRBJ2-5	TRBV7-2	.	TGTGCCAGCAGTTCCCACAGGTCCCGCTCAGGGACCCAGTACTTC	CASSSHRSRSGTQYF
.	TRBJ2-1	TRBV28	.	TGTGCCAGCACCAAGTCCCCACCCAATGAGCAGTTCTTC	CASTKSPPNEQFF
.	TRBJ1-5	TRBV27	.	TGTGCCAGCAGTTTGCGCAGATCCCTGGATCAGCCCCAGCATTTT	CASSLRRSLDQPQHF
.	TRBJ1-6	TRBV4-1	.	TGCGCCAGCAGCCAAGGGACAGAAGATAATTCACCCCTCCACTTT	CASSQGTEDNSPLHF
.	TRBJ1-1	TRBV28	.	TGTGCCAGCATGCCGACGAACACTGAAGCTTTCTTT	CASMPTNTEAFF
TRBD1	TRBJ2-7	TRBV4-3	once	TGCGCCAGCAGCCCAGCCCGGGACAGGGGGCTCTACGAGCAGTACTTC	CASSPARDRGLYEQYF
.	TRBJ2-7	TRBV7-2	.	TGTGCCAGCAGCTCCCGTTACAGGCTCTCCGAGCAGTACTTC	CASSSRYRLSEQYF
TRBD1	TRBJ1-2	TRBV5-4	.	TGTGCCAGCAGTCCCCCGACAGGGCAAGGCTACACCTTC	CASSPPTGQGYTF
.	TRBJ2-2	TRBV28	once	TGTGCCACGGCAGGGTGGGCCGGGGAGCTGTTTTTT	CATAGWAGELFF
.	TRBJ2-7	TRBV7-9	.	TGTGCCAGCAGCCCCTCCGCTTTGGGGTTGTACGAGCAGTACTTC	CASSPSALGLYEQYF
.	TRBJ1-3	TRBV28	.	TGTGCCAGCGGAGGGTCCTCTCTGGCAAACACCATATATTTT	CASGGSSLANTIYF